The clone carrying this T cell receptor (beta chain) was seen once. The antigen remains unidentified. V was cut by 5 bases and J by 0 bases, with 18 bases left in between. Germline loops: CDR1 SGDLS, CDR2 YYNGEE. The CDR3 is made up of 16 amino acids. Assay: immunoSEQ multiplex PCR; the TCRdb copy retains only in-frame clones and omits some. The top ten clones hold around 0.4% of a sample with 2.3 million or so clones, 85% to 95% of them seen once. The sample comes from a study of shared clonotypes between healthy human individuals. The study, taken as a whole, reports: Clonotype sharing among donors likely depends on sequencing depth.

The clonotype originates from a man aged 18 to 30 in good health. Some clones in this sample may be carry-over from other donors' samples. The chain links TRBV9 to TRBJ2-7; D is possibly TRBD2 (6 bases). What was sequenced was naive CD4+ T cells from PBMCs. Subset specified: CD45RA+ positively selected. CDR3 amino acids: CASSRTGTSSSYEQYF. The CDR3 DNA is TGTGCCAGCAGTAGAACCGGGACTTCGAGCTCCTACGAGCAGTACTTC.